One and the same sample provided the 9 T cell receptor beta chains below, sequenced in a study of cytomegalovirus exposure and HLA in healthy donors (dated by TCRdb to the late 2010s). The method behind the library was the immunoSEQ multiplex PCR assay. A mixture of 60 forward primers for TCR Vbeta segments and 13 reverse primers for TCR Jbeta segments was used in the multiplex PCR. TCRdb's version of the immuneACCESS table is confined to in-frame rearrangements and falls short of the full clone set. An unresolved V gene accounts for under half of the shortfall where checked; the remainder is of unknown origin. The sample's clone listing holds more than 100,000 clones. Roughly 1.4% of the sample comes from the top ten. The sample comprised PBMCs. The receptors come from a middle-aged woman in good health and CMV-seronegative.

CDR3 bases: TGTGCCAGCAGCCTCCGCGCAGGGGGTGGCTACACCTTC. Its translation: CASSLRAGGGYTF. The gene calls are TRBV6-6 and TRBJ1-2, with 7 bases lining up with TRBD1. The germline V gene encodes CDR1 MNHNY and CDR2 SVGAGI (reference sequence). The CDR3 has 13 residues. V lost 6 bases to trimming and J lost 7 bases; unmatched junction nucleotides: 8.

V is TRBV27 and J is TRBJ1-4; D may be TRBD1 (5 bases). The CDR3 is 14 amino acids. Trimming cost V 4 bases and J 6 bases, with 12 bases left between them. Looked up from germline, CDR1 is MNHEY and CDR2 is SMNVEV (reference sequence). The CDR3 here is CASSSAGVDEKLFF. CDR3 nucleotides: TGTGCCAGCAGTTCCGCGGGGGTTGATGAAAAACTGTTTTTT.

The V and J genes are TRBV5-1 and TRBJ2-5; 11 bases line up with TRBD1. Gene TRBJ2-7 matches the end of the DNA better, so the J call may be wrong. The CDR3 loop spans 14 amino acids. Germline V gene sequence: CDR1 SGHRS, CDR2 YFSETQ. The CDR3 here is CASSPDRGLNEQYF. CDR3 bases: TGCGCCAGCAGCCCGGACAGGGGGCTGAACGAGCAGTACTTC.

The chain carries TRBV6-6 and TRBJ1-2; a weak D match, TRBD1 (5 bases). Germline V gene sequence: CDR1 MNHNY, CDR2 SVGAGI (reference sequence). CDR3 length: 14 residues. V gave up 0 bases and J gave up 6 bases, with 11 bases separating them. Here the CDR3 reads CASSYSRGADGYTF. The CDR3 nucleotides are TGTGCCAGCAGTTACTCGCGGGGCGCGGATGGCTACACCTTC.

The gene calls are TRBV5-4 and TRBJ1-3, with D perhaps TRBD1 (6 bases). The germline gives CDR1 SGHNT, CDR2 YYREEE (reference sequence). V lost 5 bases to trimming and J lost 4 bases, with 13 bases between them. The CDR3 covers 14 residues. The CDR3 protein is CASSSGQPGNTIYF. The CDR3 nucleotides are TGTGCCAGCAGTTCGGGACAACCGGGAAACACCATATATTTT.

This chain uses TRBV7-2 with TRBJ1-2, with a weak D call TRBD1 (5 bases). CDR3 size: 16 residues. V lost 4 bases, J lost 3 bases, and 18 bases lay in between. CDR1 and CDR2 (germline): SGHTA, FQGNSA. The CDR3, as DNA: TGTGCCAGCAGCTACTTCATCGGAGGAGGGGACTATGGCTACACCTTC. It translates to CASSYFIGGGDYGYTF.

The V call is TRBV6-1, the J call TRBJ1-5; 7 nucleotides line up with TRBD1. Germline V gives CDR1 MNHNS, CDR2 SASEGT. J gave up 3 bases and V 2 bases, and 19 bases lay outside the gene matches. This CDR3 contains 20 residues. The CDR3: CASSEPVGRQGVGYNQPQHF. The CDR3 nucleotides are TGTGCCAGCAGTGAACCAGTGGGCAGGCAGGGGGTGGGTTACAATCAGCCCCAGCATTTT.

The chain uses TRBV4-3 and TRBJ2-5; D is unclear. Germline assignment: CDR1 LGHNA and CDR2 YSLEER. The CDR3 consists of 13 residues. V dropped 2 bases and J dropped 5 bases, with 9 bases sitting between them. CDR3 DNA: TGCGCCAGCAGCCAATCGCCCGAGGAGACCCAGTACTTC. Translating it yields CASSQSPEETQYF.

In regard to this clone: One junction end does not reproduce the germline sequence, and a read error may be involved. The chain combines TRBV5-1 with TRBJ1-6; weak D call: TRBD1 (5 bases). Germline CDR1 is SGHRS and CDR2 is YFSETQ. This CDR3 contains 10 residues. The CDR3 bases are TGCGCCAGCAGCTTTACAGGATCAGTCTTT. The encoded protein is CASSFTGSVF. The full variable domain, completed using reference TRBV5-1 and TRBJ1-6, is KAGVTQTPRYLIKTRGQQVTLSCSPISGHRSVSWYQQTPGQGLQFLFEYFSETQRNKGNFPGRFSGRQFSNSRSEMNVSTLELGDSALYLCASSFTGSVFGNGTRLTVT.